The 20 T cell receptor beta chains below come from one sample, sequenced in a study of OX40 agonist ivuxolimab in advanced cancers. Profiled with immunoSEQ multiplex PCR; TCRdb holds only in-frame clones, not every one. This table holds some 40,000 clones, about 72% found once. The sequenced sample was CD4+ or CD8+ T cells sorted from blood, obtained in a trial of the OX40 agonist ivuxolimab. All receptors come from an adult with an advanced solid tumor such as melanoma, head and neck, liver or kidney cancer.

The chain has TRBV5-1 and TRBJ2-2, with D perhaps matching TRBD2 (6 bases). The CDR3 consists of 15 residues. Germline lookup yields CDR1 SGHRS and CDR2 YFSETQ. V shed 2 bases and J shed 3 bases, with 11 bases lying between them. The chain's CDR3 is CASSFRGADTGELFF. DNA for the CDR3: TGCGCCAGCAGCTTTCGCGGGGCGGACACCGGGGAGCTGTTTTTT.

The chain is built from TRBV19 and TRBJ2-1; perhaps TRBD2 as D (5 bases). The CDR3 extends over 15 amino acids. Per the germline V gene, CDR1 is LNHDA and CDR2 is SQIVND (reference sequence). V was clipped by 4 bases and J by 13 bases, with 23 bases between them. The DNA for the CDR3 is TGTGCCAGTAGTACCCTAGGTACGGCCCCGGGAAGACAGTTCTTC. This codes for CASSTLGTAPGRQFF.

V and J are TRBV7-9 and TRBJ2-3; 8 positions match TRBD1. The trim removed 0 bases at V and 14 bases at J, leaving 4 bases unmatched. Germline V gives CDR1 SEHNR, CDR2 FQNEAQ (reference sequence). This CDR3 has 12 amino acids. The CDR3 reads CASSLARDRLYF. CDR3 nucleotide sequence: TGTGCCAGCAGCTTAGCGCGGGACAGGTTGTATTTT. The full variable domain, completed using reference TRBV7-9 and TRBJ2-3, is DTGVSQNPRHKITKRGQNVTFRCDPISEHNRLYWYRQTLGQGPEFLTYFQNEAQLEKSRLLSDRFSAERPKGSFSTLEIQRTEQGDSAMYLCASSLARDRLYFGPGTRLTVL.

Only a few counts were recorded for this clone. V usage is TRBV28 and J usage is TRBJ1-1; D is possibly TRBD1 (6 bases). The CDR3 has 14 residues. V was shortened by 8 bases and J by 3 bases, with 16 bases between the two germline ends. Germline V CDR1 and CDR2: MDHEN, SYDVKM. This CDR3 is CASVGNGGYTEAFF. The CDR3 DNA sequence: TGTGCCAGCGTAGGAAACGGGGGCTACACTGAAGCTTTCTTT.

The chain carries TRBV6-1 and TRBJ2-7, with a weak D call TRBD1 (6 bases). Germline CDR1 is MNHNS and CDR2 is SASEGT. V dropped 7 bases and J dropped 2 bases, with 15 bases sitting between them. The CDR3 consists of 14 residues. CDR3 region: CASTVRDTTYEQYF. The CDR3 DNA reads TGTGCCAGCACGGTACGGGACACCACCTACGAGCAGTACTTC.

The chain combines TRBV5-4 with TRBJ2-5; D is possibly TRBD1 (5 bases). Germline CDR1 reads SGHNT; CDR2 reads YYREEE (reference sequence). The CDR3 extends over 13 amino acids. Trimming left V 0 bases short and J 11 bases short, with 14 bases between. CDR3 residues: CASSLGTGQEQYF. CDR3 DNA sequence: TGTGCCAGCAGCTTGGGAACAGGACAAGAGCAGTACTTC.

The CDR3: CASSLQGGYGYTF. CDR3 nucleotides: TGTGCCAGCAGCTTGCAGGGAGGCTATGGCTACACCTTC. The J gene is TRBJ1-2, the V gene TRBV11-1; D may be TRBD1 (5 bases). With 3 bases removed from V and 4 bases from J, the gap between germline ends came to 9 bases. CDR3 length equals 13 residues. Germline CDR1 reads SGHAT; CDR2 reads FQDESV (reference sequence). The full variable domain, its missing parts supplied by reference TRBV11-1 and TRBJ1-2, is EAEVAQSPRYKITEKSQAVAFWCDPISGHATLYWYRQILGQGPELLVQFQDESVVDDSQLPKDRFSAERLKGVDSTLKIQPAELGDSAMYLCASSLQGGYGYTFGSGTRLTVV.

CDR3: CASSPLAGLNTDTQYF. CDR3 DNA: TGTGCCAGCAGCCCCCTAGCGGGACTAAACACAGATACGCAGTATTTT. The chain recombines TRBV9 with TRBJ2-3, with TRBD2 matching 9 bases. Germline V gene lookup returns CDR1 SGDLS and CDR2 YYNGEE. The CDR3 has 16 residues. The junction had 8 bases not matched to a gene; V was cut back by 4 bases and J by 2 bases.

The V and J genes are TRBV7-9 and TRBJ2-7; D may be TRBD1 (5 bases). There are 13 residues in the CDR3. Germline-derived CDR1 and CDR2 are SEHNR and FQNEAQ (reference sequence). V lost 2 bases, J lost 3 bases, and 8 bases lay in between. The CDR3 here is CASSLRTNYEQYF. The CDR3 coding sequence is TGTGCCAGCAGCTTAAGGACAAACTACGAGCAGTACTTC.

In DNA form, the CDR3 reads TGTGCCAGCAGCTTCCCCACTAGCGGGGCCGACAATGAGCAGTTCTTC. Protein product: CASSFPTSGADNEQFF. The J gene is TRBJ2-1, the V gene TRBV7-2; 10 bases match TRBD2. V trimming: 3 bases; J trimming: 5 bases; junction bases outside the gene matches: 7. Germline CDR1 and CDR2: SGHTA and FQGNSA. The CDR3 runs to 16 residues.

This sequence joins TRBV7-9 and TRBJ2-5; the D gene is possibly TRBD1 (5 bases). This CDR3 contains 14 residues. CDR1 SEHNR and CDR2 FQNEAQ come from the germline V gene (reference sequence). V dropped 1 base and J dropped 1 base, with 7 bases sitting between them. Here the CDR3 reads CASSLGGLQETQYF. As DNA, the CDR3 is TGTGCCAGCAGCTTAGGGGGCCTCCAAGAGACCCAGTACTTC. The full variable domain, its missing parts supplied by reference TRBV7-9 and TRBJ2-5, is DTGVSQNPRHKITKRGQNVTFRCDPISEHNRLYWYRQTLGQGPEFLTYFQNEAQLEKSRLLSDRFSAERPKGSFSTLEIQRTEQGDSAMYLCASSLGGLQETQYFGPGTRLLVL.

This chain uses TRBV2 with TRBJ2-2; either TRBD1 or TRBD2 may fit D (5 bases each). V gave up 6 bases and J gave up 0 bases, with 11 bases separating them. The CDR3 has 15 amino acids. Germline CDR1 reads SNHLY; CDR2 reads FYNNEI. DNA of the CDR3: TGTGCCAGCAGGAGGGACCCCACGAACACCGGGGAGCTGTTTTTT. It encodes CASRRDPTNTGELFF.

J is TRBJ2-1 and V is TRBV4-3; D possibly corresponds to TRBD1 (6 bases). Trimming cost V 0 bases and J 15 bases, with 21 bases left between them. The CDR3 runs to 15 residues. Germline CDR1 LGHNA, CDR2 YSLEER. The CDR3 loop reads CASSQDLGITGNWFF. In DNA form, the CDR3 reads TGCGCCAGCAGCCAAGATCTAGGCATCACAGGGAATTGGTTCTTC.

The chain joins TRBV28 to TRBJ1-3; D ambiguous. This CDR3 region has 14 residues. The ends were cut back, 5 bases at V and 0 bases at J, with 8 bases in the middle. The germline V gene encodes CDR1 MDHEN and CDR2 SYDVKM. CDR3 sequence reads: CASSPGSSGNTIYF. Here the CDR3 DNA reads TGTGCCAGCAGTCCCGGGAGCTCTGGAAACACCATATATTTT.

The chain is built from TRBV4-2 and TRBJ2-7; 8 nucleotides line up with TRBD2. This CDR3 comprises 13 residues. CDR1 and CDR2 (germline): LGHNA, YNFKEQ. V shed 4 bases and J 3 bases; nucleotides not matched to a gene: 2. The CDR3 coding sequence is TGTGCCAGCAGCCGGGGACTAGACTACGAGCAGTACTTC. This translates into CASSRGLDYEQYF.

This clone was observed once. This CDR3 is CASSLNGPSTDTQYF. The CDR3 DNA reads as TGTGCCAGCAGCTTAAACGGTCCTAGCACAGATACGCAGTATTTT. The V and J genes are TRBV7-3 and TRBJ2-3; D remains unclear. CDR1 and CDR2 (germline): SGHTA, FQGTGA. Trimming shortened V by 1 base and J by 0 bases, and 8 bases separated the two germline ends. The CDR3 loop spans 15 amino acids.

This chain links TRBV10-3 with TRBJ2-2, with D possibly matching TRBD1 (6 bases). The CDR3 extends over 13 amino acids. V lost 8 bases, J lost 3 bases, and 10 bases lay in between. Per the germline V gene, CDR1 is ENHRY and CDR2 is SYGVKD. CDR3 amino acids: CAIGNRDTGELFF. The CDR3 DNA follows: TGTGCCATCGGAAACAGGGACACCGGGGAGCTGTTTTTT.

In this sample, this clone is medium-sized (0.01 to 0.1%). The CDR3 DNA follows: TGTGCCAGCAGCGCTAACAGGGGCCTGAACACTGAAGCTTTCTTT. It yields the protein CASSANRGLNTEAFF. This sequence joins TRBV11-2 and TRBJ1-1, with TRBD1 matching 7 bases. The CDR3 length is 15 residues. Germline CDR1 is SGHAT and CDR2 is FQNNGV. V gave up 5 bases and J gave up 0 bases; unmatched junction bases: 6. Based on the CDR3 plus reference TRBV11-2 and TRBJ1-1, the full variable domain is EAGVAQSPRYKIIEKRQSVAFWCNPISGHATLYWYQQILGQGPKLLIQFQNNGVVDDSQLPKDRFSAERLKGVDSTLKIQPAKLEDSAVYLCASSANRGLNTEAFFGQGTRLTVV.

The J gene is TRBJ2-7, the V gene TRBV18; D is unresolved. Germline CDR1 and CDR2: KGHSH and LQKENI. This CDR3 is 12 amino acids long. The V end was cut by 8 bases, the J end by 2 bases, with 10 bases between. The CDR3 coding sequence is TGTGCCAGCGAAGACATCACCTACGAGCAGTACTTC. Its protein is CASEDITYEQYF.

This rearrangement joins TRBV2 to TRBJ2-3; 8 bases align to TRBD2. Germline CDR1 is SNHLY and CDR2 is FYNNEI. J lost 0 bases, V lost 7 bases, and 12 bases had no gene match. This CDR3 has 17 residues. The CDR3 DNA reads as TGTGCCAGCAAGGGTACTAGCGGTTGGGGGAGCACAGATACGCAGTATTTT. This gives the protein CASKGTSGWGSTDTQYF.